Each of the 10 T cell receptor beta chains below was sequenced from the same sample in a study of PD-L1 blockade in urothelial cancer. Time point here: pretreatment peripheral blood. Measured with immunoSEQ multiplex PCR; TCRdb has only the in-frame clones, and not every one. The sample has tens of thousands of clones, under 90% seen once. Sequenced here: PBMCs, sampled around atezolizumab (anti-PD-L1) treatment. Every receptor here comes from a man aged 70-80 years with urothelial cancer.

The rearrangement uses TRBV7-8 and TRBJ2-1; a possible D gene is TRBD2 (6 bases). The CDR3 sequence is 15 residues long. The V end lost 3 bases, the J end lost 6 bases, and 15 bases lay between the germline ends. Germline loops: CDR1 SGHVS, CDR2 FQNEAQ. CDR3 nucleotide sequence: TGTGCCAGCAGCTTGGGGGGAGTCACGGGCAATGAGCAGTTCTTC. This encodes CASSLGGVTGNEQFF.

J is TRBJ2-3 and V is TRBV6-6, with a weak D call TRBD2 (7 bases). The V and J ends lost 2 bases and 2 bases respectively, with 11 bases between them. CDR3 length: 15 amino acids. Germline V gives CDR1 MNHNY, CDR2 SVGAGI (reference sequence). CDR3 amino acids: CASSYGGALTDTQYF. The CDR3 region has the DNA TGTGCCAGCAGTTACGGGGGGGCGCTCACAGATACGCAGTATTTT.

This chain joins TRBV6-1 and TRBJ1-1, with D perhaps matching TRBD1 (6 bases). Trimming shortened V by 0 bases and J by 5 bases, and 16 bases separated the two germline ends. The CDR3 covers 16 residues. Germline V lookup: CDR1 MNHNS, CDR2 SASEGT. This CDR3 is CASSEAQGPGVTEAFF. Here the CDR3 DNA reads TGTGCCAGCAGTGAAGCCCAGGGACCAGGGGTGACTGAAGCTTTCTTT.

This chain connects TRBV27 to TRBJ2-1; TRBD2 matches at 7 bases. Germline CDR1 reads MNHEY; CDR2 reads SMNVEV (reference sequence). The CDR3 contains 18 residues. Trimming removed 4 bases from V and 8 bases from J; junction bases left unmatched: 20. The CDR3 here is CASSSPTGAGTAFDEQFF. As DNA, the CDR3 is TGTGCCAGCAGTTCCCCAACCGGAGCGGGAACCGCGTTCGATGAGCAGTTCTTC.

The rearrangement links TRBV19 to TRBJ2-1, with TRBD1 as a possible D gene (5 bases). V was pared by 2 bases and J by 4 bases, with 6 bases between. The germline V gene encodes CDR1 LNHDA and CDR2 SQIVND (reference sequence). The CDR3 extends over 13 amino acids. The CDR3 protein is CASSIRGYNEQFF. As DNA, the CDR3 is TGTGCCAGTAGTATAAGGGGATACAATGAGCAGTTCTTC.

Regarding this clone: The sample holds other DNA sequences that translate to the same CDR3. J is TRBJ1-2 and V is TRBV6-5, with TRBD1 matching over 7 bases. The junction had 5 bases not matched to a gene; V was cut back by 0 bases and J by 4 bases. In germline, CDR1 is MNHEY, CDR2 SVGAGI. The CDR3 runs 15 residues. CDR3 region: CASSYSYQGGYGYTF. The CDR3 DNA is TGTGCCAGCAGTTACTCGTACCAGGGGGGCTATGGCTACACCTTC.

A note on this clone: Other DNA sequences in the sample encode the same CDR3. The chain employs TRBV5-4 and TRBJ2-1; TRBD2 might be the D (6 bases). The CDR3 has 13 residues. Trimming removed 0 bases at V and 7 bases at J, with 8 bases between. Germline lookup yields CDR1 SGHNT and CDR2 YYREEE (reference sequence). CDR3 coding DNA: TGTGCCAGCAGCTTGGCCGGGGGAAATGAGCAGTTCTTC. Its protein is CASSLAGGNEQFF.

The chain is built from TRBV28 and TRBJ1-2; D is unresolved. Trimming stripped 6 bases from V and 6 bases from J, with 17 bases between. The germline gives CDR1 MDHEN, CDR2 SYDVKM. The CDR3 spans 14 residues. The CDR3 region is CASRPYVSTHGYTF. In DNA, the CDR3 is TGTGCCAGCAGACCTTACGTTAGCACGCATGGCTACACCTTC.

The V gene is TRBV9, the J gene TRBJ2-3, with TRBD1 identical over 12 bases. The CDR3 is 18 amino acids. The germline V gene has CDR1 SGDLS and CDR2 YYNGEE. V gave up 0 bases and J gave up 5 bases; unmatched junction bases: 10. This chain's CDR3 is CASSVGGSGTGGVDTQYF. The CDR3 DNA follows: TGTGCCAGCAGCGTAGGGGGATCCGGGACAGGGGGCGTAGATACGCAGTATTTT.

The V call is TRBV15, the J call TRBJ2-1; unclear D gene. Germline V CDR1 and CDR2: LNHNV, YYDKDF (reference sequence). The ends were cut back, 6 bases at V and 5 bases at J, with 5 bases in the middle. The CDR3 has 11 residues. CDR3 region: CATRLHNEQFF. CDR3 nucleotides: TGTGCCACCAGACTCCACAATGAGCAGTTCTTC.